These 22 T cell receptor beta chains were sequenced from one sample in a study of memory CD4+ T cells and cytomegalovirus serostatus. Generated by immunoSEQ multiplex PCR, the TCRdb table keeps only in-frame clones and is missing some. Of tens of thousands of clones detected, approximately 80% appear once; the ten largest clones hold about 1%. The sort gate was single viable CD3+CD4+CD8-CD45RO+ cells for memory CD4+ T cells. The sequenced material came from memory CD4+ T cells from blood. All receptors derive from an adult in good health and CMV-seronegative.

The chain uses TRBV28 and TRBJ1-5, with D unresolved. The germline V gene has CDR1 MDHEN and CDR2 SYDVKM. The CDR3 spans 14 residues. Trimming pared 5 bases from V and 1 base from J, leaving 9 bases between. The CDR3 nucleotides read TGTGCCAGCAGTAGACAACTAAGCAATCAGCCCCAGCATTTT. Translated: CASSRQLSNQPQHF.

V is TRBV7-8 and J is TRBJ1-2; TRBD1 might be the D (5 bases). V gave up 6 bases and J gave up 2 bases, with 7 bases separating them. CDR1 and CDR2 (germline): SGHVS, FQNEAQ. The CDR3 has 12 amino acids. Here the CDR3 DNA reads TGTGCCAGCAGTAGGGGAAACTATGGCTACACCTTC. The encoded protein is CASSRGNYGYTF.

The gene calls are TRBV11-2 and TRBJ1-2, with TRBD1 matching 10 bases. The CDR3 consists of 15 residues. V lost 5 bases to trimming and J lost 8 bases; unmatched junction nucleotides: 11. CDR1 and CDR2 from the germline V gene are SGHAT and FQNNGV. The CDR3 here is CASSPRTGGDEGYTF. CDR3 nucleotides: TGTGCCAGCAGCCCCCGGACAGGGGGGGATGAAGGCTACACCTTC. The complete variable domain, with remaining parts taken from reference TRBV11-2 and TRBJ1-2, reads EAGVAQSPRYKIIEKRQSVAFWCNPISGHATLYWYQQILGQGPKLLIQFQNNGVVDDSQLPKDRFSAERLKGVDSTLKIQPAKLEDSAVYLCASSPRTGGDEGYTFGSGTRLTVV.

This sequence joins TRBV6-5 and TRBJ1-6; 8 bases agree with TRBD1. The CDR3 is 15 amino acids. Germline V gives CDR1 MNHEY, CDR2 SVGAGI. J gave up 9 bases and V 6 bases, and 10 bases lay outside the gene matches. CDR3 DNA sequence: TGTGCCAGCAGCGAACTCGGACAGGGTGGTTCACCCCTCCACTTT. Translated: CASSELGQGGSPLHF.

The genes are TRBV5-8 and TRBJ2-2; D gene uncertain. V was cut by 0 bases and J by 8 bases, with 11 bases left in between. This CDR3 comprises 14 residues. CDR1 and CDR2 from the germline V gene are SGHTS and YDEGEE. The CDR3 nucleotides read TGTGCCAGCAGCTTGGGTATACCCTTTGGGGAGCTGTTTTTT. This gives the protein CASSLGIPFGELFF.

In this sample, this clone turned up a few times. The rearrangement joins TRBV30 to TRBJ1-2, with 7 bases matching TRBD1. Germline V gene lookup returns CDR1 GTSNPN and CDR2 SVGIG (reference sequence). V shed 7 bases, J shed 0 bases, and the junction held 8 bases outside the gene matches. The CDR3 length is 14 residues. CDR3 sequence reads: CAFRGRVANYGYTF. CDR3 nucleotides: TGTGCCTTCAGGGGGAGAGTTGCTAACTATGGCTACACCTTC.

This rearrangement joins TRBV27 to TRBJ2-6; D is uncertain. This CDR3 has 14 amino acids. The germline V gene encodes CDR1 MNHEY and CDR2 SMNVEV (reference sequence). Trimming took off 2 bases at V and 4 bases at J, with 6 bases between the two ends. CDR3 region: CASSLNGGANVLTF. The CDR3, as DNA: TGTGCCAGCAGTTTAAATGGGGGGGCCAACGTCCTGACTTTC.

V and J are TRBV9 and TRBJ2-3; perhaps TRBD1 as D (7 bases). Trimming pared 4 bases from V and 0 bases from J, leaving 18 bases between. Germline V gene lookup returns CDR1 SGDLS and CDR2 YYNGEE. This CDR3 is built from 17 residues. The chain's CDR3 is CASSPQGGIASTDTQYF. The CDR3 nucleotides are TGTGCCAGCAGCCCCCAGGGGGGTATAGCGAGCACAGATACGCAGTATTTT.

The chain has TRBV6-5 and TRBJ1-2, with a weak D call TRBD1 (6 bases). This CDR3 region has 15 residues. Germline assignment: CDR1 MNHEY and CDR2 SVGAGI. V shed 6 bases and J shed 4 bases, with 18 bases lying between them. The CDR3 bases are TGTGCCAGCAGCAGTGATCGAGACAGGAGCTATGGCTACACCTTC. Translation gives CASSSDRDRSYGYTF.

This clone rates as medium-sized (0.01 to 0.1%). The DNA of the CDR3 is TGTGCCAGTAGTTCCCTAATATCGACAGGGGGTGAAAAACTGTTTTTT. The encoded protein is CASSSLISTGGEKLFF. V and J are TRBV19 and TRBJ1-4; 9 bases are a match to TRBD1. Germline V lookup: CDR1 LNHDA, CDR2 SQIVND (reference sequence). This CDR3 has 16 amino acids. V shed 5 bases, J shed 7 bases, and the junction held 11 bases outside the gene matches.

Here the CDR3 reads CATSTDRGNYGYTF. CDR3 nucleotides: TGTGCCACCAGCACGGACAGGGGAAACTATGGCTACACCTTC. V and J are TRBV15 and TRBJ1-2; 9 bases agree with TRBD1. CDR3 length: 14 residues. Germline assignment: CDR1 LNHNV and CDR2 YYDKDF (reference sequence). J gave up 2 bases and V 4 bases, and 2 bases lay outside the gene matches.

The V call is TRBV5-1, the J call TRBJ2-5, with 8 bases that match TRBD1. Unmatched junction bases numbered 7, after V lost 4 bases and J lost 5 bases. The CDR3 consists of 14 residues. Germline CDR1 SGHRS, CDR2 YFSETQ. The CDR3 reads CASSPQGGKETQYF. Written as DNA, the CDR3 is TGCGCCAGCAGCCCACAGGGGGGCAAGGAGACCCAGTACTTC.

This clone is termed medium-sized. The chain couples TRBV19 to TRBJ2-2, with D possibly matching TRBD2 (5 bases). The CDR3 length is 16 residues. Between the trimmed V and J ends, which lost 4 bases and 0 bases, there was a span of 12 bases. CDR1 is LNHDA, CDR2 SQIVND, per germline (reference sequence). CDR3 loop: CASSRYSAANTGELFF. In DNA form, the CDR3 reads TGTGCCAGTAGTAGATATAGCGCCGCGAACACCGGGGAGCTGTTTTTT.

The J gene is TRBJ1-2, the V gene TRBV18; 7 nucleotides agree with TRBD1. From germline, CDR1 is KGHSH and CDR2 LQKENI. J was trimmed by 6 bases and V by 6 bases; bases with no gene match: 10. There are 14 residues in the CDR3. CDR3 amino acids: CASSPAQGVDGYTF. The CDR3 region has the DNA TGTGCCAGCTCCCCCGCGCAGGGGGTCGATGGCTACACCTTC.

The V and J genes are TRBV29-1 and TRBJ2-3; D uncertain. The CDR3 is made up of 11 amino acids. Trimming left V 6 bases short and J 2 bases short, with 6 bases between. CDR1 SQVTM and CDR2 ANQGSEA come from the germline V gene. The CDR3 reads CSVKPTDTQYF. The CDR3 DNA reads TGCAGCGTGAAGCCCACAGATACGCAGTATTTT.

The chain has TRBV7-9 and TRBJ2-1; 11 positions match TRBD2. This CDR3 is 14 amino acids long. J was trimmed by 6 bases and V by 5 bases; bases with no gene match: 3. Germline CDR1 is SEHNR and CDR2 is FQNEAQ (reference sequence). The CDR3 region has the DNA TGTGCCAGCAGCACCGGGACTAGCGGCAATGAGCAGTTCTTC. Residues: CASSTGTSGNEQFF.

This clone qualifies as medium-sized. The chain joins TRBV7-9 to TRBJ1-1; D not resolved. The CDR3 is 13 amino acids. V lost 3 bases and J lost 0, with 5 bases in between. Looked up from germline, CDR1 is SEHNR and CDR2 is FQNEAQ (reference sequence). The CDR3 is CASSFGLNTEAFF. The DNA for the CDR3 is TGTGCCAGCAGCTTTGGCTTGAACACTGAAGCTTTCTTT. Variable domain in full (rest from reference TRBV7-9 and TRBJ1-1): DTGVSQNPRHKITKRGQNVTFRCDPISEHNRLYWYRQTLGQGPEFLTYFQNEAQLEKSRLLSDRFSAERPKGSFSTLEIQRTEQGDSAMYLCASSFGLNTEAFFGQGTRLTVV.

The J gene is TRBJ2-3, the V gene TRBV19, with D unresolved. This CDR3 spans 15 amino acids. CDR1 and CDR2 (germline): LNHDA, SQIVND (reference sequence). Trimming left V 3 bases short and J 2 bases short, with 12 bases between. This CDR3 reads CASSMGGNPTDTQYF. The CDR3 DNA follows: TGTGCCAGTAGTATGGGTGGGAATCCCACAGATACGCAGTATTTT.

This chain's CDR3 is CASREVNTGELFF. Here the CDR3 DNA reads TGTGCCAGCAGAGAAGTAAACACCGGGGAGCTGTTTTTT. The V call is TRBV9, the J call TRBJ2-2, with D hard to call. There are 13 residues in the CDR3. Germline V gene sequence: CDR1 SGDLS, CDR2 YYNGEE. V gave up 5 bases and J gave up 2 bases, with 7 bases separating them.

V usage is TRBV5-5 and J usage is TRBJ1-3; D gene ambiguous. Trimming cost V 4 bases and J 3 bases, with 8 bases left between them. CDR1 SGHKS and CDR2 YYEKEE come from the germline V gene (reference sequence). CDR3 length: 13 amino acids. CDR3 residues: CASSGISGNTIYF. The CDR3 bases are TGTGCCAGCAGCGGTATTAGTGGAAACACCATATATTTT.

This clone was seen just once. The rearrangement uses TRBV6-1 and TRBJ2-2; the D gene is possibly TRBD2 (6 bases). The CDR3 is made up of 13 amino acids. Germline V gene data show CDR1 as MNHNS and CDR2 as SASEGT. V was clipped by 10 bases and J by 4 bases, with 13 bases between them. The CDR3 is CATRLVGTGELFF. Written as DNA, the CDR3 is TGTGCCACCCGACTAGTGGGCACCGGGGAGCTGTTTTTT.

This chain joins TRBV4-1 and TRBJ2-5; TRBD2 agrees at 10 bases. The trim removed 0 bases at V and 2 bases at J, leaving 15 bases unmatched. The length of the CDR3 is 20 residues. Germline loops: CDR1 MGHRA, CDR2 YSYEKL. The CDR3 DNA reads as TGCGCCAGCAGCCAAGATTGGGGGAGGGGAGCGGGGGGGCATCAAGAGACCCAGTACTTC. Amino acid sequence: CASSQDWGRGAGGHQETQYF.